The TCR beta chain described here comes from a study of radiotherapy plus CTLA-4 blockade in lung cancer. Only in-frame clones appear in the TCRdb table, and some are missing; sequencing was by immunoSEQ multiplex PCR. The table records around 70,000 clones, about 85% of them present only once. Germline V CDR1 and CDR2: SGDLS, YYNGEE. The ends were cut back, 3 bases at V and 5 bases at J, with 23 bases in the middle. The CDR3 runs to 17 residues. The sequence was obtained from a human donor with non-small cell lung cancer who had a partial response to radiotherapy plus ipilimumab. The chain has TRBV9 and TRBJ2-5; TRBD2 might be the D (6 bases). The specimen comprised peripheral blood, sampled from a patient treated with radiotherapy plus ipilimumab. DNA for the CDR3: TGTGCCAGCAGCGCCGAGGAGGGGCGCGGCGGGAAGGAGACCCAGTACTTC. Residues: CASSAEEGRGGKETQYF.